This passage covers 30 T cell receptor beta chains from one sample sequenced in a study of T cells after somatic rescue of genetic block. Some clones are missing from TCRdb's copy, which holds only in-frame ones; the method was immunoSEQ multiplex PCR. The sample contains some 67,000 clones, about 91% of which appear only once. The sequencing sample was made of peripheral blood mononuclear cells (PBMCs). The receptors stem from a man in his forties or fifties.

This chain joins TRBV2 and TRBJ1-2, with D hard to call. Trimming stripped 3 bases from V and 7 bases from J, with 6 bases between. The CDR3 totals 11 residues. Germline CDR1 and CDR2: SNHLY and FYNNEI. The CDR3 nucleotides read TGTGCCAGCAGTGAGCAGTCTGGCTACACCTTC. As protein: CASSEQSGYTF.

The chain links TRBV7-2 to TRBJ1-4; 12 bases map to TRBD1. The CDR3 consists of 14 residues. Trimming took 5 bases from V and 9 from J; bases not matched to a gene: 4. CDR1 and CDR2 (germline): SGHTA, FQGNSA. In DNA form, the CDR3 reads TGTGCCAGCAGCATCCGGGACAGGGGGCAAAAACTGTTTTTT. Its protein product is CASSIRDRGQKLFF.

Concerning this clone: Other DNA sequences in the same sample also yield this CDR3. The chain combines TRBV5-1 with TRBJ2-2; D perhaps matches TRBD2 (6 bases). CDR1 and CDR2 (germline): SGHRS, YFSETQ. This CDR3 has 14 residues. V gave up 5 bases and J gave up 4 bases, with 12 bases separating them. The DNA for the CDR3 is TGCGCCAGCAGTAGGTTGGGAGGCACCGGGGAGCTGTTTTTT. This encodes CASSRLGGTGELFF.

This rearrangement joins TRBV23-1 to TRBJ2-7, with TRBD1 matching 12 bases. TRBV23-1 is an ORF, with its function uncertain. CDR3 length equals 17 residues. J gave up 4 bases and V 8 bases, and 15 bases lay outside the gene matches. CDR3 residues: CASGRRDRGPPPYEQYF. In nucleotides, the CDR3 is TGCGCCAGCGGACGCCGGGACAGGGGGCCCCCTCCATACGAGCAGTACTTC.

This chain joins TRBV30 and TRBJ1-5; TRBD1 might be the D (5 bases). The CDR3 runs to 14 residues. The germline CDR1 and CDR2 sequences are GTSNPN and SVGIG (reference sequence). The V end lost 1 base, the J end lost 6 bases, and 13 bases lay between the germline ends. The CDR3 region is CAWSDGQGGQPQHF. CDR3 sequence (DNA): TGTGCCTGGAGTGACGGTCAGGGAGGTCAGCCCCAGCATTTT. The variable domain in full, with the rest retrieved from reference TRBV30 and TRBJ1-5, is SQTIHQWPATLVQPVGSPLSLECTVEGTSNPNLYWYRQAAGRGLQLLFYSVGIGQISSEVPQNLSASRPQDRQFILSSKKLLLSDSGFYLCAWSDGQGGQPQHFGDGTRLSIL.

The genes are TRBV2 and TRBJ1-2; D ambiguous. Trimming shortened V by 5 bases and J by 8 bases, and 9 bases separated the two germline ends. This CDR3 is built from 11 residues. Germline V gene data show CDR1 as SNHLY and CDR2 as FYNNEI. CDR3 DNA sequence: TGTGCCAGCAGTCCCCGTGGGGGCTACACCTTC. It encodes CASSPRGGYTF.

The chain joins TRBV19 to TRBJ2-1, with D possibly called TRBD1 or TRBD2 (6 bases each). The CDR3 spans 15 residues. Germline CDR1 and CDR2: LNHDA and SQIVND (reference sequence). Trimming removed 6 bases from V and 6 bases from J, with 18 bases in between. The CDR3 nucleotides are TGTGCCAGTAGCCGACCGGGGGCAATGGGCAATGAGCAGTTCTTC. It specifies CASSRPGAMGNEQFF. The full variable domain, rest sourced from reference TRBV19 and TRBJ2-1, is DGGITQSPKYLFRKEGQNVTLSCEQNLNHDAMYWYRQDPGQGLRLIYYSQIVNDFQKGDIAEGYSVSREKKESFPLTVTSAQKNPTAFYLCASSRPGAMGNEQFFGPGTRLTVL.

The chain links TRBV7-9 to TRBJ2-2, with a weak D call TRBD1 (6 bases). The CDR3 contains 14 residues. Per the germline V gene, CDR1 is SEHNR and CDR2 is FQNEAQ (reference sequence). V lost 5 bases and J 1 base, leaving 8 bases between the germline ends. The CDR3 loop reads CASSRGQNTGELFF. CDR3 nucleotides: TGTGCCAGCAGCAGGGGACAGAACACCGGGGAGCTGTTTTTT.

The V call is TRBV11-2, the J call TRBJ2-7; D gene ambiguous. Between the trimmed V and J ends, which lost 1 base and 0 bases, there was a span of 10 bases. Germline CDR1 SGHAT, CDR2 FQNNGV. The CDR3 sequence is 15 residues long. In nucleotides, the CDR3 is TGTGCCAGCAGCTTAGGGTCGGACGGCTCCTACGAGCAGTACTTC. Its translation: CASSLGSDGSYEQYF.

The chain couples TRBV6-1 to TRBJ2-7; 10 bases match TRBD1. The germline V gene has CDR1 MNHNS and CDR2 SASEGT. With V trimmed by 10 bases and J by 1 base, 4 bases remained unmatched. The CDR3 runs to 13 residues. CDR3 sequence reads: CATGTGASYEQYF. The CDR3 DNA reads as TGTGCCACGGGGACAGGGGCATCCTACGAGCAGTACTTC.

The gene calls are TRBV30 and TRBJ2-4, with 14 bases aligning to TRBD2. Germline V CDR1 and CDR2: GTSNPN, SVGIG (reference sequence). The CDR3 length is 16 residues. J lost 5 bases, V lost 2 bases, and 5 bases had no gene match. For the CDR3, the DNA is TGTGCCTGGAGTACCGGGACTAGCGGGGGCCAAAACATTCAGTACTTC. Translating gives CAWSTGTSGGQNIQYF.

This chain connects TRBV6-6 to TRBJ1-5; 11 positions agree with TRBD1. V was clipped by 8 bases and J by 7 bases; unmatched bases: 10. The CDR3 runs 15 residues. Per the germline V gene, CDR1 is MNHNY and CDR2 is SVGAGI (reference sequence). The CDR3 DNA sequence: TGTGCCAGCTCGGGACAGGGGGGAGTTGAACAGCCCCAGCATTTT. This gives the protein CASSGQGGVEQPQHF.

The gene calls are TRBV7-9 and TRBJ2-1; the D is unclear. The CDR3 length is 10 residues. The V end lost 1 base, the J end lost 9 bases, and 1 base lay between the germline ends. CDR1 and CDR2 from the germline V gene are SEHNR and FQNEAQ (reference sequence). The CDR3 loop reads CASSLGEQFF. The CDR3 coding sequence is TGTGCCAGCAGCTTAGGTGAGCAGTTCTTC.

V gene TRBV7-9 combines with J gene TRBJ2-7; 9 nucleotides match TRBD1. The germline CDR1 and CDR2 sequences are SEHNR and FQNEAQ (reference sequence). This CDR3 region has 14 residues. V shed 5 bases and J 5 bases; nucleotides not matched to a gene: 7. The DNA of the CDR3 is TGTGCCAGCAGCCCGGGACAGGGAATCGACGAGCAGTACTTC. The encoded protein is CASSPGQGIDEQYF.

The chain has TRBV4-2 and TRBJ2-6; D may be TRBD1 (5 bases). The V and J ends lost 1 base and 0 bases respectively, with 16 bases between them. The CDR3 extends over 19 amino acids. Germline assignment: CDR1 LGHNA and CDR2 YNFKEQ. Here the CDR3 DNA reads TGTGCCAGCAGCCAAGGATTCAGTGGGGCGAGCTCTGGGGCCAACGTCCTGACTTTC. Its translation: CASSQGFSGASSGANVLTF.

This chain links TRBV4-2 with TRBJ2-5; possible D gene TRBD1, 6 bases. This CDR3 has 15 residues. Germline V gene lookup returns CDR1 LGHNA and CDR2 YNFKEQ. Trimming removed 0 bases from V and 5 bases from J, with 13 bases in between. The CDR3 is CASSQDTGLRETQYF. In nucleotides, the CDR3 is TGTGCCAGCAGCCAAGATACAGGGTTGCGGGAGACCCAGTACTTC.

The chain employs TRBV2 and TRBJ1-6, with TRBD1 as a possible D gene (6 bases). CDR3 length equals 15 residues. Germline-derived CDR1 and CDR2 are SNHLY and FYNNEI. Deletions cut 2 bases from V and 9 bases from J, with 14 bases between. CDR3 coding DNA: TGTGCCAGCAGTGAACAGCAGGGGTTGGGTTCACCCCTCCACTTT. Amino acids: CASSEQQGLGSPLHF.

This chain joins TRBV4-1 and TRBJ2-1; 11 nucleotides align to TRBD2. After removal of 0 bases from V and 10 bases from J, the junction contained 5 bases not matched to a gene. Germline CDR1 is MGHRA and CDR2 is YSYEKL. The CDR3 loop spans 15 amino acids. The CDR3 nucleotides read TGCGCCAGCAGCCAAGAAGTGAGACTAGCGGGGGAGCAGTTCTTC. Amino acids: CASSQEVRLAGEQFF.

About this clone itself: The sample has other DNA sequences that encode this CDR3 too. V usage is TRBV27 and J usage is TRBJ1-1, with D tentatively TRBD1 (6 bases). Germline assignment: CDR1 MNHEY and CDR2 SMNVEV (reference sequence). Trimming took off 4 bases at V and 2 bases at J, with 11 bases between the two ends. The CDR3 totals 14 residues. CDR3 protein: CASSSPGANTEAFF. CDR3 bases: TGTGCCAGCAGTTCCCCGGGGGCTAACACTGAAGCTTTCTTT.

The rearrangement joins TRBV29-1 to TRBJ2-7, with 7 bases aligning to TRBD1. The J segment lost 0 bases and the V segment lost 4 bases, leaving 6 bases of the junction unmatched. CDR1 is SQVTM and CDR2 is ANQGSEA in the germline V gene. The CDR3 has 14 amino acids. CDR3 in DNA: TGCAGCGTTGGAGGGACAGAGAGCTCCTACGAGCAGTACTTC. As protein: CSVGGTESSYEQYF.

A note on this clone: Additional DNA sequences in this sample encode the identical CDR3. This sequence joins TRBV11-2 and TRBJ2-6; D ambiguous. Germline V lookup: CDR1 SGHAT, CDR2 FQNNGV. V was cut by 3 bases and J by 0 bases, with 3 bases left in between. The CDR3 contains 14 residues. The CDR3 region has the DNA TGTGCCAGCAGCTTTTCCTCTGGGGCCAACGTCCTGACTTTC. Its translation is CASSFSSGANVLTF. The entire variable domain, with the rest obtained from reference TRBV11-2 and TRBJ2-6, is as follows: EAGVAQSPRYKIIEKRQSVAFWCNPISGHATLYWYQQILGQGPKLLIQFQNNGVVDDSQLPKDRFSAERLKGVDSTLKIQPAKLEDSAVYLCASSFSSGANVLTFGAGSRLTVL.

This chain links TRBV5-1 with TRBJ2-5, with D unresolved. The CDR3 has 15 amino acids. The germline CDR1 and CDR2 sequences are SGHRS and YFSETQ. V was cut by 7 bases and J by 2 bases, with 18 bases left in between. This CDR3 reads CASADTRKDQETQYF. The CDR3 region has the DNA TGCGCCAGCGCCGACACCAGGAAAGATCAAGAGACCCAGTACTTC.

This chain joins TRBV20-1 and TRBJ2-5; D gene unclear. The CDR3 totals 10 residues. Deletions cut 6 bases from V and 3 bases from J, with 5 bases between. Germline V lookup: CDR1 DFQATT, CDR2 SNEGSKA (reference sequence). The CDR3 here is CSASKETQYF. CDR3 DNA sequence: TGCAGTGCGAGCAAAGAGACCCAGTACTTC.

The gene calls are TRBV2 and TRBJ2-1, with 11 bases lining up with TRBD1. The CDR3 is 15 residues long. The ends lost 6 bases at V and 2 bases at J; junction bases unmatched: 3. Germline CDR1 and CDR2: SNHLY and FYNNEI. This chain's CDR3 is CASRGQGDPYNEQFF. CDR3 nucleotides: TGTGCCAGCAGGGGACAGGGGGATCCCTACAATGAGCAGTTCTTC.

The J gene is TRBJ1-4, the V gene TRBV6-1, with a tentative D call TRBD1 (5 bases). This CDR3 has 15 amino acids. CDR1 is MNHNS, CDR2 SASEGT, per germline. Trimming pared 1 base from V and 5 bases from J, leaving 11 bases between. CDR3 amino acids: CASSEVGRDNEKLFF. The CDR3 coding sequence is TGTGCCAGCAGTGAAGTGGGCAGGGACAATGAAAAACTGTTTTTT.

The chain uses TRBV19 and TRBJ2-7; no firm D call. V lost 1 base and J lost 3, with 10 bases in between. Germline assignment: CDR1 LNHDA and CDR2 SQIVND (reference sequence). The CDR3 spans 14 residues. CDR3 DNA sequence: TGTGCCAGTAGTATAGGTGGCACCGACTACGAGCAGTACTTC. This codes for CASSIGGTDYEQYF.

The V and J genes are TRBV28 and TRBJ2-1; no definite D call. The ends were cut back, 7 bases at V and 8 bases at J, with 18 bases in the middle. CDR1 MDHEN and CDR2 SYDVKM come from the germline V gene. The CDR3 length is 14 residues. The CDR3: CASTSGQYGDEQFF. In DNA form, the CDR3 reads TGTGCCAGCACCTCAGGTCAATACGGTGATGAGCAGTTCTTC.

V is TRBV27 and J is TRBJ2-3; possible D gene TRBD1, 5 bases. CDR1 and CDR2 from the germline V gene are MNHEY and SMNVEV (reference sequence). Trimming pared 3 bases from V and 0 bases from J, leaving 13 bases between. The CDR3 contains 16 residues. CDR3 nucleotides: TGTGCCAGCAGTTTTGGTAGGGGAACTAGCACAGATACGCAGTATTTT. The encoded protein is CASSFGRGTSTDTQYF.

J is TRBJ2-7 and V is TRBV5-6, with D tentatively TRBD2 (5 bases). V was shortened by 7 bases and J by 2 bases, with 10 bases between the two germline ends. This CDR3 comprises 12 residues. Germline lookup yields CDR1 SGHDT and CDR2 YYEEEE. CDR3 in amino acids: CASRTGTYEQYF. CDR3 bases: TGTGCCAGCCGGACGGGGACCTACGAGCAGTACTTC.

Here the CDR3 reads CASSASGVRTGELFF. The CDR3, as DNA: TGTGCCAGCAGCGCCTCCGGGGTCCGGACCGGGGAGCTGTTTTTT. The chain joins TRBV5-4 to TRBJ2-2; perhaps TRBD2 as D (5 bases). Germline CDR1 and CDR2: SGHNT and YYREEE (reference sequence). This CDR3 comprises 15 residues. The V end was cut by 4 bases, the J end by 5 bases, with 15 bases between.